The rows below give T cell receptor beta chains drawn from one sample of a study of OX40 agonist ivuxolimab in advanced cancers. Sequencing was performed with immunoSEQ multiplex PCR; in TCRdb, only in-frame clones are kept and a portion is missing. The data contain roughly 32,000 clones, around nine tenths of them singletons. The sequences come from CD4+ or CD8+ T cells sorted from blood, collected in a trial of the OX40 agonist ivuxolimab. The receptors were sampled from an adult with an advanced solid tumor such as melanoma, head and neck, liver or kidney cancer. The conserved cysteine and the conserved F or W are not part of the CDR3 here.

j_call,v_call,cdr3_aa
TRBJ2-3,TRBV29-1,SVKWPSESTQY
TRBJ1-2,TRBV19,ARDRANGYT
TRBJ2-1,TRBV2,ASSELTSYNEQF
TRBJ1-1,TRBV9,ASSPPRDTEAF
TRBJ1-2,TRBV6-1,ASSPGTYGYT
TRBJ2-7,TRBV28,ASSLYRGNYEQY
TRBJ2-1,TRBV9,ASSVWGSSYNEQF
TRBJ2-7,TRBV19,ASRPDRGVAIHTEQY
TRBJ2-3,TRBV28,ASSPTPLGSPSVDTQY
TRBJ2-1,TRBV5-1,ASNGIGTRQTYNEQF
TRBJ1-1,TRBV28,ASRDTLNTEAF
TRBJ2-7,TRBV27,ASSFGQGPYEQY
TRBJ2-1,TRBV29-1,SVLGTSRNNEQF
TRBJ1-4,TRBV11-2,ASSLGVATNEKLF
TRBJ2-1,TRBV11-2,ASSLASGGAFHNEQF
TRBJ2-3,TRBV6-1,ASSEELTNYYTDTQY
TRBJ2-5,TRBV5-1,ASSSGTVPQETQY
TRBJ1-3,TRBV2,ASSEAFGWSGNTIY
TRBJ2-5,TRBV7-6,ASREQGRETQY
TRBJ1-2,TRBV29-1,SVDEEVYGHT
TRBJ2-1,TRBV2,ASSVSAGPYNEQF
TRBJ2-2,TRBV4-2,ASSGGRELF
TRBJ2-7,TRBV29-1,SVVSTLEQY
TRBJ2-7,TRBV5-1,ASSLFQSSYEQY
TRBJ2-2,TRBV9,ASSVEAGNTGELF
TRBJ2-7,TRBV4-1,ASSQMTASEQY
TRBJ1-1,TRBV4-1,ASTQQGAREAF
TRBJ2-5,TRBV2,ASTRVDNQETQY
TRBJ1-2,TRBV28,ASSFPGTGGYT
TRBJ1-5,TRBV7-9,ASSLGWQPQH
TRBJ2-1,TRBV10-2,ASSPTSGVYNEQF
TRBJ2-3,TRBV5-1,ASIEVGDPDTQY
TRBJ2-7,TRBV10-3,AISADSSYEQY
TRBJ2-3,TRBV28,ASSTVAGGRGTDTQY
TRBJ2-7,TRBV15,ATSLPPGTTFYEQY
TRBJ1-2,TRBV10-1,ASKRTKGGYT
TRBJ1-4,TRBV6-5,ASSKQGATNEKLF
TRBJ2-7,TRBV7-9,ASGLPYEQY
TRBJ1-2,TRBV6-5,ASSGDPFSYGYT
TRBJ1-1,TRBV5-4,ASSLKLNTEAF
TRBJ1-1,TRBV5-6,ASSLGGPLNTEAF
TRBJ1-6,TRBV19,ASSPGGTGYSPLH
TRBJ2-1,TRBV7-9,ASSLLTSGYNEQF
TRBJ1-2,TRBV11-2,ASSSGTAYGYT
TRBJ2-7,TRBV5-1,ASSATGFSGSIEQY
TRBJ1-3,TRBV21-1,ASSHGGRGIHTIY
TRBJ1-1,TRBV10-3,AISESVDTEAF
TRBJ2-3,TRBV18,ASSPVTDFDTQY
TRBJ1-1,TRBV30,AWSVARTNTEAF
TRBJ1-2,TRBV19,ASSYGLDNYGYT
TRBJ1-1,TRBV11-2,ASSLVPLPGVGDTEAF
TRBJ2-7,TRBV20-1,SALLAGEQY
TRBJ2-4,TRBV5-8,ASSSGQGAAKNIQY
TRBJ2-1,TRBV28,ASSYPYPGEQF